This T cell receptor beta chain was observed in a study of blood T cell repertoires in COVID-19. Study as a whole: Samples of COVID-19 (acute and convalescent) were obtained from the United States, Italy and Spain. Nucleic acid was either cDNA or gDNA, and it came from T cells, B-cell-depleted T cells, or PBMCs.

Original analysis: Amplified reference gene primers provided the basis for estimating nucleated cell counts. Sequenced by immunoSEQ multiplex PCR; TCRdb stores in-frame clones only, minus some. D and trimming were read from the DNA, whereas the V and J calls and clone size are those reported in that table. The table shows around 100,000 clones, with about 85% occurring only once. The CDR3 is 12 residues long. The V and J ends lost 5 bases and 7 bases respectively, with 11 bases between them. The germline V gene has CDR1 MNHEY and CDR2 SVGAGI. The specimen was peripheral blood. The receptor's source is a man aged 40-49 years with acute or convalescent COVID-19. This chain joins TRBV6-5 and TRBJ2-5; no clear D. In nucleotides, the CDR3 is TGTGCCAGCAGTAATATGTTTTTGACCCAGTACTTC. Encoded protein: CASSNMFLTQYF.